This TCR beta chain stems from a study of T cell responses to AZD1222 COVID-19 vaccine. Study-wide points: Among vaccine-associated CD4 TCRs, coverage spanned spike, with dominance at 160-218 and 743-854. Close to half of spike-specific TCRs reportedly recognize unmutated variant regions. At baseline, seropositivity was found in only a handful of AZD1222 recipients.

Second-dose groups at about 4 or about 12 weeks were pooled. With V trimmed by 5 bases and J by 3 bases, 3 bases remained unmatched. The CDR3 sequence is 15 residues long. Per the germline V gene, CDR1 is MNHEY and CDR2 is SVGAGI. As for this clone: Its antigen is currently unknown.

Using immunoSEQ multiplex PCR, the repertoire was profiled, and TCRdb retains in-frame clones only, with some absent. This table holds roughly 180,000 clones, just over 90% found once. V gene TRBV6-5 combines with J gene TRBJ1-3; 11 bases match TRBD1. This specimen was peripheral blood, taken 28 days after the second AZD1222 dose. This clonotype was obtained from an adult who received the AZD1222 COVID-19 vaccine. The CDR3 reads CASSTDRGRGNTIYF. The CDR3, as DNA: TGTGCCAGCAGTACGGACAGGGGGCGTGGAAACACCATATATTTT.